This record covers a single T cell receptor beta chain. Authors' analysis steps: For nucleated cells, counts were estimated from reference gene primer amplification. TCRdb's copy holds only in-frame clones and misses some; the assay was immunoSEQ multiplex PCR. The V and J calls and clone size are taken from that table; D and trimming were inferred from the DNA. This sample has around 100,000 clones, with roughly 90% found just once. The Seattle site enrolled patients during active infection and followed them longitudinally. The record originates from a study of blood T cell repertoires in COVID-19. Study overall: The United States, Italy and Spain provided the acute and convalescent COVID-19 samples. PBMCs, B-cell-depleted T cells, or T cells were the source of the cDNA or gDNA that made up the material.

Germline-derived CDR1 and CDR2 are MNHEY and SMNVEV (reference sequence). The CDR3 totals 15 residues. The V gene lost 5 bases and the J gene lost 0 bases, with 13 bases spanning the gap. The sequenced sample was peripheral blood. The source is a woman in her fifties or sixties with COVID-19, enrolled during active disease. The rearrangement links TRBV27 to TRBJ2-5; a possible D gene is TRBD1 (6 bases). The CDR3 nucleotides are TGTGCCAGCAGTAAGAATGGACAGAACCAAGAGACCCAGTACTTC. It codes for CASSKNGQNQETQYF.